The 4 T cell receptor beta chains below all came from one sample that was sequenced in a study of PD-1 blockade in classical Hodgkin lymphoma. Each of the patients experienced relapse following autologous stem cell transplantation, and their brentuximab vedotin exposure differed. TCRdb's table, derived via immunoSEQ multiplex PCR, lists solely in-frame clones and lacks some. Among 60,000 or so clones listed, about 88% were seen once. Sequenced here: peripheral blood mononuclear cells (PBMCs), sampled at baseline. The source is a human donor with classical Hodgkin lymphoma.

The chain joins TRBV28 to TRBJ2-3, with a weak D call TRBD2 (6 bases). Germline V gene data show CDR1 as MDHEN and CDR2 as SYDVKM. CDR3 size: 14 residues. The germline V and J ends were trimmed by 4 bases and 6 bases, with 14 bases remaining between them. Written as DNA, the CDR3 is TGTGCCAGCAGTTCTAACCGACTAGTGGATACGCAGTATTTT. It encodes CASSSNRLVDTQYF.

The chain joins TRBV7-9 to TRBJ2-7, with 14 bases that match TRBD2. Trimming removed 1 base from V and 2 bases from J; junction bases left unmatched: 4. The length of the CDR3 is 17 residues. Germline V CDR1 and CDR2: SEHNR, FQNEAQ (reference sequence). The CDR3, as DNA: TGTGCCAGCAGCTTAGGACTAGCGGGAGGGAAACCCTACGAGCAGTACTTC. Amino acid sequence: CASSLGLAGGKPYEQYF.

CDR3 region: CASSEHLTGSSYNEQFF. DNA for the CDR3: TGTGCCAGCAGTGAACACCTTACAGGGAGCTCCTACAATGAGCAGTTCTTC. The chain is built from TRBV6-1 and TRBJ2-1, with D perhaps matching TRBD1 (6 bases). This CDR3 spans 17 amino acids. The V gene lost 2 bases and the J gene lost 0 bases, with 14 bases spanning the gap. Germline loops: CDR1 MNHNS, CDR2 SASEGT.

This clone was observed once. The rearrangement uses TRBV6-1 and TRBJ2-7; D is unresolved. V shed 2 bases and J shed 2 bases, with 13 bases lying between them. This CDR3 spans 15 amino acids. Germline V gene lookup returns CDR1 MNHNS and CDR2 SASEGT. CDR3 sequence reads: CASSEHPEHPYEQYF. The CDR3 DNA reads as TGTGCCAGCAGTGAACACCCTGAACACCCCTACGAGCAGTACTTC.